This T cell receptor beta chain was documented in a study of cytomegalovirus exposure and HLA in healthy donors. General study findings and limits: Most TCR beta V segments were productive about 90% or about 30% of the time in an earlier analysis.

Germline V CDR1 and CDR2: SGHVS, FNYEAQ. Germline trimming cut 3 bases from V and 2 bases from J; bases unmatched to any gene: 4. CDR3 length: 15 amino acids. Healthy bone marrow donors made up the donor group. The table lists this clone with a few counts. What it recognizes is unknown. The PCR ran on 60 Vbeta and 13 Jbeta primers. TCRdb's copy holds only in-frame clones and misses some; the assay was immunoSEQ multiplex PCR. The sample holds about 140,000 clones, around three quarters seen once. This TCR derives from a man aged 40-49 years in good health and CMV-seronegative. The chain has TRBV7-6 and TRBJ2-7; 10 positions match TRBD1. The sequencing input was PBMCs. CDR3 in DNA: TGTGCCAGCAGCTTGGGACAGGGGACAACCTACGAGCAGTACTTC. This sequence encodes CASSLGQGTTYEQYF. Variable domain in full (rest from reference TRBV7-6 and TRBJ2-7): GAGVSQSPRYKVTKRGQDVALRCDPISGHVSLYWYRQALGQGPEFLTYFNYEAQQDKSGLPNDRFSAERPEGSISTLTIQRTEQRDSAMYRCASSLGQGTTYEQYFGPGTRLTVT.